The following is a T cell receptor (beta chain) sequence with its context. Antigen: not known. The entry originates in a study of T cell responses to AZD1222 COVID-19 vaccine. In the study overall: Analysis merged second doses at about 4 or about 12 weeks.

V dropped 1 base and J dropped 0 bases, with 10 bases sitting between them. Per the germline V gene, CDR1 is MGHRA and CDR2 is YSYEKL. The CDR3 has 16 amino acids. Libraries were prepared by immunoSEQ multiplex PCR; TCRdb keeps only in-frame clonotypes and omits some of them. The sample lists fewer than 70,000 clones, 70% to 90% occurring once. Broader study findings: Recipients of AZD1222 seropositive at baseline numbered only 6 or 7. Dominant CD4 TCR responses targeted spike regions 160-218 and 743-854.

The sequence was obtained from an adult in good health. The sequencing here drew on peripheral blood, taken on day 0 of AZD1222 vaccination. The gene calls are TRBV4-1 and TRBJ1-3; D may be TRBD1 (5 bases). CDR3 in amino acids: CASSQADTSSGNTIYF. The CDR3 bases are TGCGCCAGCAGCCAAGCGGACACGAGCTCTGGAAACACCATATATTTT.